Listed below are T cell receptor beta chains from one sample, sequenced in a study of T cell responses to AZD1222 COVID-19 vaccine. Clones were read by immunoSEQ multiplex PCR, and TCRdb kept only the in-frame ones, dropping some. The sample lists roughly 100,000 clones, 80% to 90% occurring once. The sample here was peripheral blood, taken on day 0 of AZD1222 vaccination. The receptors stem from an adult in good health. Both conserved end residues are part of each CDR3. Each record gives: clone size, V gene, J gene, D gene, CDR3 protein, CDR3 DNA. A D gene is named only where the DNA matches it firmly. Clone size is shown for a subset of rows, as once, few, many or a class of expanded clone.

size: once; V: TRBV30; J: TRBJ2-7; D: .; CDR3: CAWMMGGAGQYF; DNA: TGTGCCTGGATGATGGGGGGAGCCGGGCAGTACTTC
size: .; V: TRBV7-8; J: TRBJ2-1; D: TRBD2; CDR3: CASSPKTSASSYNEQFF; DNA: TGTGCCAGCAGCCCTAAGACTAGCGCGAGCTCCTACAATGAGCAGTTCTTC
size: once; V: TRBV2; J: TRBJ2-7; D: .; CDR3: CASSEAEGRSSYEQYF; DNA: TGTGCCAGCAGTGAAGCAGAGGGAAGGAGCTCCTACGAGCAGTACTTC
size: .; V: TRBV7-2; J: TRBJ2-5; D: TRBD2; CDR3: CASSLDPSGRGKTQYF; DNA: TGTGCCAGCAGCTTAGATCCTAGCGGGAGAGGAAAGACCCAGTACTTC
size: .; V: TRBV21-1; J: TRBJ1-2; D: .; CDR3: CASSPQGVGGLYANYGYTF; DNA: TGTGCCAGCAGCCCCCAAGGGGTTGGAGGACTGTACGCTAACTATGGCTACACCTTC
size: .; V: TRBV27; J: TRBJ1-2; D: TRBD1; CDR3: CASSPGQGQPARGYTF; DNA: TGTGCCAGCAGTCCAGGACAGGGTCAACCGGCGAGAGGCTACACCTTC
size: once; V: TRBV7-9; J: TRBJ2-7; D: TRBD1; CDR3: CASSLVRTGTGDYEQYF; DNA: TGTGCCAGCAGCTTAGTCAGAACCGGGACAGGGGACTACGAGCAGTACTTC
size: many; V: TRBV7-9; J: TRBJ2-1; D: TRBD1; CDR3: CASSSLQGANEQFF; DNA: TGTGCCAGCAGCTCCCTACAGGGGGCGAATGAGCAGTTCTTC
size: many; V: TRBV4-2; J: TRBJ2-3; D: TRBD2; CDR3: CASSQEALAGSDTQYF; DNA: TGTGCCAGCAGCCAAGAGGCACTAGCGGGGTCAGATACGCAGTATTTT
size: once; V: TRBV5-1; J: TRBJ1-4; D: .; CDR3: CASSPTAATNEKLFF; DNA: TGCGCCAGCAGCCCAACAGCTGCAACTAATGAAAAACTGTTTTTT
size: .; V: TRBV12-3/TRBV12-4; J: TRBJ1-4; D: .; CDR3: CASTEGGEKLFF; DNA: TGTGCCAGCACGGAGGGGGGCGAAAAACTGTTTTTT
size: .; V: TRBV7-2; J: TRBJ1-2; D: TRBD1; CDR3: CASSLVTGESYGYTF; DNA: TGTGCCAGCAGCTTAGTTACAGGGGAATCCTATGGCTACACCTTC
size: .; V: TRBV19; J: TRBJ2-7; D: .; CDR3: CASSQTGSSYEQYF; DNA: TGTGCCAGTAGTCAGACAGGTAGCTCCTACGAGCAGTACTTC
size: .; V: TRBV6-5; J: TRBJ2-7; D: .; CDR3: CASSLTMIYEQYF; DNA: TGTGCCAGCAGTCTGACAATGATCTACGAGCAGTACTTC
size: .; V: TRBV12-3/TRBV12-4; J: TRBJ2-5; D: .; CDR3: CASSPGETQYF; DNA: TGTGCCAGCAGTCCTGGAGAGACCCAGTACTTC
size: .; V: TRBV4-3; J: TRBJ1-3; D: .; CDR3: CASSPDLGGAGNTIYF; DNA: TGCGCCAGCAGCCCAGATTTGGGAGGCGCTGGAAACACCATATATTTT
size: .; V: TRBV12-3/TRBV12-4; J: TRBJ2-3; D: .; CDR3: CASSFPGGDTQYF; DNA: TGTGCCAGCAGTTTCCCGGGCGGGGATACGCAGTATTTT
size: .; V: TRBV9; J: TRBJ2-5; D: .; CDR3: CASSIVWGSETQYF; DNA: TGTGCCAGCAGCATCGTGTGGGGGTCGGAGACCCAGTACTTC
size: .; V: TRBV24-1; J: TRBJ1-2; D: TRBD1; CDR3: CATSPPGQAYGYTF; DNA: TGTGCCACCTCTCCCCCCGGACAGGCCTATGGCTACACCTTC